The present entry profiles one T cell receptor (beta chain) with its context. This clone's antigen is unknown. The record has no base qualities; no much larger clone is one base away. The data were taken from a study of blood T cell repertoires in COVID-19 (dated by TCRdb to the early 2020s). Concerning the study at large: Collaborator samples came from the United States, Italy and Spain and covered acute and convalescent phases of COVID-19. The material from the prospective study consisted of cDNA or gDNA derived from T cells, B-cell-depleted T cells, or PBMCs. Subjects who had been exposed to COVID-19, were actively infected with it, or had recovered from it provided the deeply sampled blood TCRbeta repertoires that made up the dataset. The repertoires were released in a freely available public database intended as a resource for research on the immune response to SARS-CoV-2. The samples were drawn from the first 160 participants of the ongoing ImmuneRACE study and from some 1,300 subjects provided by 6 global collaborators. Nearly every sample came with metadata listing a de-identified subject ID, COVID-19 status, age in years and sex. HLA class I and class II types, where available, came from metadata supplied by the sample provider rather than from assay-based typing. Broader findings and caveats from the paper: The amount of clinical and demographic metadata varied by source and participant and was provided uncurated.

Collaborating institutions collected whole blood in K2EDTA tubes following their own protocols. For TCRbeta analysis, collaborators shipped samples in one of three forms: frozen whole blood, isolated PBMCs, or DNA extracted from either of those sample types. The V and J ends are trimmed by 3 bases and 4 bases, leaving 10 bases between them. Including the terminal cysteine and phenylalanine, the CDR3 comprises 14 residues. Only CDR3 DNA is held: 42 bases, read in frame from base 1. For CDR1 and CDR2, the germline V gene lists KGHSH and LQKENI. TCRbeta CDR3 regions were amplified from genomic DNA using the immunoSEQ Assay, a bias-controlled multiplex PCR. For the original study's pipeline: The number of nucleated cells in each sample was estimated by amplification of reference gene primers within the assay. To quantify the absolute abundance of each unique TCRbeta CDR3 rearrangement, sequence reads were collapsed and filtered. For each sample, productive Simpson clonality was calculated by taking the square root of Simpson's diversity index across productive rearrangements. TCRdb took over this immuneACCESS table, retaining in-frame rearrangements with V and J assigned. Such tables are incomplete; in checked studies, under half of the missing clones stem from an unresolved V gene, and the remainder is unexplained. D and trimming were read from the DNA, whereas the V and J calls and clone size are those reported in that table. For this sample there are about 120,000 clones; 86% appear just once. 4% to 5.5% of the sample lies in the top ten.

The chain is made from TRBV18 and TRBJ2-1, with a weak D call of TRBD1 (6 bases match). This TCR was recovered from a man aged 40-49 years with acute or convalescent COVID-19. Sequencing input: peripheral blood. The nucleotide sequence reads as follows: TGTGCCAGCTCACCGAAGGGGGATTACAATGAGCAGTTCTTC. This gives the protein CASSPKGDYNEQFF. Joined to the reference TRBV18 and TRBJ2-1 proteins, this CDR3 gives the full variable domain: NAGVMQNPRHLVRRRGQEARLRCSPMKGHSHVYWYRQLPEEGLKFMVYLQKENIIDESGMPKERFSAEFPKEGPSILRIQQVVRGDSAAYFCASSPKGDYNEQFFGPGTRLTVL.